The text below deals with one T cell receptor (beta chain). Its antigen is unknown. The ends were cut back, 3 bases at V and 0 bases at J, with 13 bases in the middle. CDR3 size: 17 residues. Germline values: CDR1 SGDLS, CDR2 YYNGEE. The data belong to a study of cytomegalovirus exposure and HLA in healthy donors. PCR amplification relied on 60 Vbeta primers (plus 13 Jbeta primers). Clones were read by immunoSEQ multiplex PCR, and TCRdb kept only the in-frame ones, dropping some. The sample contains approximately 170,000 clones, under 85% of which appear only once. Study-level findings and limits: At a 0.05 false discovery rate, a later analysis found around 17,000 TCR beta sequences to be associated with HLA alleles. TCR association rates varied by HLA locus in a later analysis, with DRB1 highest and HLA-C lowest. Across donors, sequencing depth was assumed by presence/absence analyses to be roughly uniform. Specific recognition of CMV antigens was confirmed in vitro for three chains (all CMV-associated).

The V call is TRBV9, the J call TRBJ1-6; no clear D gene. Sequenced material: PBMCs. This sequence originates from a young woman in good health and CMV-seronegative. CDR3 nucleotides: TGTGCCAGCAGCGCATGGGGAGAATACTCCTATAATTCACCCCTCCACTTT. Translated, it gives CASSAWGEYSYNSPLHF.